Listed here are 10 T cell receptor beta chains from one sample, sequenced in a study of blood T cell repertoires in COVID-19. Sequencing used immunoSEQ multiplex PCR; TCRdb keeps in-frame clones, though not all of them. The sample records over 110,000 clones, just under 80% being singletons. Sequencing input: peripheral blood. These receptors were obtained from a woman aged 60-75 years with acute or convalescent COVID-19.

The chain carries TRBV7-6 and TRBJ2-1; a possible D gene is TRBD2 (6 bases). The CDR3 sequence is 15 residues long. CDR1 is SGHVS and CDR2 is FNYEAQ in the germline V gene. V was trimmed by 1 base and J by 9 bases, leaving 16 bases between them. The CDR3 region is CASSLGGGNRGEQFF. The CDR3 DNA reads as TGTGCCAGCAGCTTAGGAGGAGGGAATCGCGGTGAGCAGTTCTTC.

The chain joins TRBV10-3 to TRBJ1-5; tentatively, D is TRBD1 (6 bases). This CDR3 has 12 residues. Germline assignment: CDR1 ENHRY and CDR2 SYGVKD. With 6 bases removed from V and 4 bases from J, the gap between germline ends came to 7 bases. The CDR3 here is CAISQGNQPQHF. The CDR3 nucleotides read TGTGCCATCAGCCAGGGGAATCAGCCCCAGCATTTT.

The rearrangement uses TRBV27 and TRBJ2-2; D unresolved. Between the trimmed V and J ends, which lost 2 bases and 3 bases, there was a span of 10 bases. Germline V CDR1 and CDR2: MNHEY, SMNVEV (reference sequence). The CDR3 contains 15 residues. The CDR3 region has the DNA TGTGCCAGCAGTTTAGGCGTAGCTGACACCGGGGAGCTGTTTTTT. Translated, it gives CASSLGVADTGELFF.

The chain is built from TRBV4-2 and TRBJ1-2; D remains ambiguous. V was cut by 0 bases and J by 8 bases, with 13 bases left in between. The CDR3 is made up of 14 amino acids. Germline CDR1 is LGHNA and CDR2 is YNFKEQ. The CDR3 spells CASSQDLRLQGYTF. CDR3 DNA: TGTGCCAGCAGCCAAGACCTTCGACTCCAGGGCTACACCTTC.

V usage is TRBV10-2 and J usage is TRBJ1-5, with D perhaps matching TRBD1 (6 bases). Trimming removed 8 bases from V and 2 bases from J, with 13 bases in between. The germline V gene has CDR1 WSHSY and CDR2 SAAADI. This CDR3 is built from 14 residues. CDR3 sequence: CASARGLGNQPQHF. The CDR3 DNA reads TGCGCCAGCGCGCGGGGGCTCGGCAATCAGCCCCAGCATTTT.

The V call is TRBV30, the J call TRBJ2-1; the match to TRBD2 covers 9 bases. The V segment lost 3 bases and the J segment 8 bases; nucleotides outside the gene matches: 5. This CDR3 is 13 amino acids long. Germline V gives CDR1 GTSNPN, CDR2 SVGIG (reference sequence). The CDR3 coding sequence is TGTGCCTGGAGGGTAGCGGGAGTATATGAGCAGTTCTTC. Translated, it gives CAWRVAGVYEQFF.

About this clone itself: Other DNA sequences in this specimen translate into the identical CDR3. This chain uses TRBV12-3 or TRBV12-4 with TRBJ2-1; maybe TRBD1 (5 bases). CDR3 size: 13 residues. Between the trimmed V and J ends, which lost 3 bases and 4 bases, there was a span of 7 bases. In nucleotides, the CDR3 is TGTGCCAGCAGTTTTTCAGGGTACAATGAGCAGTTCTTC. It encodes CASSFSGYNEQFF.

This clone was counted a single time. CDR3 region: CSVEYGVGQPQHF. CDR3 DNA sequence: TGCAGCGTTGAATACGGAGTTGGACAGCCCCAGCATTTT. The chain joins TRBV29-1 to TRBJ1-5; D remains ambiguous. Germline V CDR1 and CDR2: SQVTM, ANQGSEA. This CDR3 region has 13 residues. The germline V and J ends were trimmed by 2 bases and 7 bases, with 12 bases remaining between them.

The rearrangement uses TRBV15 and TRBJ2-2; 8 bases line up with TRBD1. Germline CDR1 and CDR2: LNHNV and YYDKDF (reference sequence). V was pared by 0 bases and J by 4 bases, with 7 bases of the junction left unmatched. This CDR3 has 17 amino acids. CDR3 sequence (DNA): TGTGCCACCAGCAGAGACTTAGACAGGGGTTTCACCGGGGAGCTGTTTTTT. Translation gives CATSRDLDRGFTGELFF.

The rearrangement joins TRBV15 to TRBJ2-7; the match to TRBD1 covers 7 bases. Losses at the gene ends were 6 bases for V and 6 bases for J; bases not matched to a gene: 11. This CDR3 region has 14 residues. CDR1 and CDR2 (germline): LNHNV, YYDKDF (reference sequence). CDR3 region: CATSGSRGGGEQYF. The CDR3 DNA follows: TGTGCCACCAGTGGATCTCGAGGGGGCGGCGAGCAGTACTTC.